These 15 T cell receptor beta chains were sequenced from one sample in a study of CD8 T cells in Susac syndrome. An amount of RNA that ranged from 0.5 to 1 ug was reverse transcribed with random hexamers. A single record per CDR3 protein comes from TCRdb applying MiXCR to the immunoSEQ multiplex PCR reads. The sample records around 130,000 distinct CDR3 sequences, roughly 89% being singletons. The sample consisted of CD8+ T cells from PBMCs. Receptors originate from a human donor with multiple sclerosis.

The CDR3 DNA reads as TGTGCCAGCAGTTTACCCGGGGACAGCCTGAACGAGCAGTACTTC. Translated: CASSLPGDSLNEQYF. The chain couples TRBV12-3 or TRBV12-4 to TRBJ2-7, with 7 positions matching TRBD1. This CDR3 is 15 amino acids long. The V segment lost 2 bases and the J segment 5 bases; nucleotides outside the gene matches: 9.

V is TRBV20-1 and J is TRBJ2-7; 7 bases fit TRBD1. The V segment lost 0 bases and the J segment 1 base; nucleotides outside the gene matches: 6. Germline V gene data show CDR1 as DFQATT and CDR2 as SNEGSKA (reference sequence). This CDR3 is built from 15 residues. The CDR3 bases are TGCAGTGCTAGAGATCCTACAGGGGAGTCCTACGAGCAGTACTTC. This translates into CSARDPTGESYEQYF.

A single count supports this clonotype. The V call is TRBV9, the J call TRBJ2-2; D gene unclear. V lost 3 bases and J lost 7, with 7 bases in between. The germline V gene has CDR1 SGDLS and CDR2 YYNGEE. This CDR3 is built from 12 residues. Here the CDR3 DNA reads TGTGCCAGCAGCGGAGACATCGGGGAGCTGTTTTTT. It codes for CASSGDIGELFF.

The V gene is TRBV3-1, the J gene TRBJ2-7; D may be TRBD2 (5 bases). Trimming took off 4 bases at V and 4 bases at J, with 17 bases between the two ends. Germline V gene lookup returns CDR1 LGHDT and CDR2 YNNKEL (reference sequence). This CDR3 is built from 15 residues. CDR3 bases: TGTGCCAGCAGCCCCTCCGCGGGCAGGCGGTACGAGCAGTACTTC. Translating gives CASSPSAGRRYEQYF.

The chain employs TRBV5-1 and TRBJ2-7, with D tentatively TRBD2 (6 bases). Looked up from germline, CDR1 is SGHRS and CDR2 is YFSETQ. The CDR3 runs to 15 residues. V gave up 2 bases and J gave up 0 bases, with 12 bases separating them. The CDR3 DNA reads as TGCGCCAGCAGCTTTCTAGCGCCCAGCTCCTACGAGCAGTACTTC. Protein product: CASSFLAPSSYEQYF.

The V call is TRBV11-2, the J call TRBJ2-2; D is perhaps TRBD2 (6 bases). The CDR3 has 15 residues. With 4 bases removed from V and 2 bases from J, the gap between germline ends came to 11 bases. CDR1 and CDR2 from the germline V gene are SGHAT and FQNNGV. DNA of the CDR3: TGTGCCAGCAGCTCCTGGGACTCTAACACCGGGGAGCTGTTTTTT. It codes for CASSSWDSNTGELFF.

The chain employs TRBV19 and TRBJ2-1, with 8 positions matching TRBD2. CDR1 is LNHDA, CDR2 SQIVND, per germline (reference sequence). V lost 5 bases, J lost 6 bases, and 9 bases stayed unmatched. The CDR3 consists of 15 residues. The CDR3 sequence is CASSRDPGGRNEQFF. In DNA form, the CDR3 reads TGTGCCAGTAGTCGAGACCCGGGAGGGCGCAATGAGCAGTTCTTC.

The chain joins TRBV5-1 to TRBJ1-2; TRBD1 matches at 8 bases. CDR3 size: 13 residues. The J segment lost 6 bases and the V segment lost 4 bases, leaving 5 bases of the junction unmatched. The V gene's germline CDR1 is SGHRS and CDR2 YFSETQ. The CDR3 loop reads CASSGQGPHGYTF. CDR3 in DNA: TGCGCCAGCAGCGGACAGGGACCCCATGGCTACACCTTC.

The V gene is TRBV20-1, the J gene TRBJ2-7; D may match TRBD1 or TRBD2 (5 bases each). V gave up 5 bases and J gave up 1 base, with 15 bases separating them. The CDR3 is made up of 14 amino acids. Germline V gives CDR1 DFQATT, CDR2 SNEGSKA (reference sequence). The CDR3 nucleotides are TGCAGTGCTCCTCCTATGGGGGTGTCCTACGAGCAGTACTTC. It yields the protein CSAPPMGVSYEQYF.

The V call is TRBV12-5, the J call TRBJ2-1, with 11 bases that match TRBD2. V was clipped by 4 bases and J by 8 bases; unmatched bases: 7. Germline lookup yields CDR1 LGHNT and CDR2 FRNRAP. CDR3 size: 15 residues. CDR3 sequence reads: CASGSGTSGFDEQFF. In DNA, the CDR3 is TGTGCTAGTGGTTCCGGGACTAGCGGCTTCGATGAGCAGTTCTTC. The full variable domain, with the rest looked up from reference TRBV12-5 and TRBJ2-1, is DARVTQTPRHKVTEMGQEVTMRCQPILGHNTVFWYRQTMMQGLELLAYFRNRAPLDDSGMPKDRFSAEMPDATLATLKIQPSEPRDSAVYFCASGSGTSGFDEQFFGPGTRLTVL.

The chain employs TRBV28 and TRBJ1-4; D gene unclear. Between the trimmed V and J ends, which lost 7 bases and 6 bases, there was a span of 12 bases. Germline assignment: CDR1 MDHEN and CDR2 SYDVKM. This CDR3 has 13 residues. The CDR3: CASTRVMDEKLFF. For the CDR3, the DNA is TGTGCCAGCACGAGGGTGATGGATGAAAAACTGTTTTTT.

The chain is built from TRBV20-1 and TRBJ2-7; no definite D call. The V end was cut by 1 base, the J end by 5 bases, with 15 bases between. The CDR3 sequence is 14 residues long. Per the germline V gene, CDR1 is DFQATT and CDR2 is SNEGSKA (reference sequence). As DNA, the CDR3 is TGCAGTGCTAGAGCGCTCGCTGCGGTGAACGAGCAGTACTTC. It yields the protein CSARALAAVNEQYF.

V and J are TRBV6-1 and TRBJ1-1; 7 bases are shared with TRBD1. Germline CDR1 MNHNS, CDR2 SASEGT. The CDR3 runs 15 residues. The junction had 11 bases not matched to a gene; V was cut back by 4 bases and J by 6 bases. The CDR3, as DNA: TGTGCCAGCAGTGGACAAAAAGGACAGGCGGCTGAAGCTTTCTTT. Translating gives CASSGQKGQAAEAFF.

The chain carries TRBV10-3 and TRBJ2-1, with D tentatively TRBD2 (6 bases). Germline lookup yields CDR1 ENHRY and CDR2 SYGVKD. The length of the CDR3 is 15 residues. Trimming took off 3 bases at V and 5 bases at J, with 14 bases between the two ends. The CDR3 reads CAISEPGTGNNEQFF. The CDR3 coding sequence is TGTGCCATCAGTGAACCCGGGACTGGAAACAATGAGCAGTTCTTC.

The chain uses TRBV20-1 and TRBJ1-2; D remains unclear. CDR1 and CDR2 from the germline V gene are DFQATT and SNEGSKA (reference sequence). V was cut by 0 bases and J by 0 bases, with 14 bases left in between. The CDR3 is made up of 16 amino acids. CDR3 bases: TGCAGTGCTAGAGATCGGGCAGACCTAACTAACTATGGCTACACCTTC. It translates to CSARDRADLTNYGYTF.